These T cell receptor beta chains were read from a single sample in a study of blood T cell repertoires in COVID-19. Sequenced by immunoSEQ multiplex PCR; TCRdb stores in-frame clones only, minus some. The sample gives 130,000 or so clones, about four fifths of which show up once; roughly 17% is in the top ten. Material for sequencing was peripheral blood. The receptors here all came from a man aged 55 to 70 with active or convalescent COVID-19. Both conserved end residues are part of each CDR3. Fields, in order: CDR3 protein, CDR3 DNA, J gene, clone size, D gene, V gene. A D gene is named only where the DNA matches it firmly. The listing skips clone size in some rows; elsewhere it reads once, few, many or a size class.

CASSVRAGDGYEQYF,TGTGCCAGTAGTGTCAGAGCGGGAGATGGCTACGAGCAGTACTTC,TRBJ2-7,-,TRBD2,TRBV19
CASSQDLRWGTDTQYF,TGTGCCAGCAGCCAAGATCTGAGGTGGGGCACAGATACGCAGTATTTT,TRBJ2-3,-,-,TRBV14
CASSLGRTGASYEQYF,TGTGCCAGCAGCTTAGGAAGGACAGGGGCATCCTACGAGCAGTACTTC,TRBJ2-7,-,TRBD1,TRBV11-2
CASSLRRARNTEAFF,TGTGCCAGCAGCCTCAGGCGGGCGAGGAACACTGAAGCTTTCTTT,TRBJ1-1,-,-,TRBV3-1/TRBV3-2
CASGGQGASAETQYF,TGCGCCAGCGGGGGACAGGGGGCGTCCGCTGAGACCCAGTACTTC,TRBJ2-5,-,TRBD1,TRBV10-2
CASSPTRDMQPQHF,TGTGCCAGCAGCCCCACCCGGGACATGCAGCCCCAGCATTTT,TRBJ1-5,few,-,TRBV7-9
CAGSDISHEQYF,TGTGCCGGTTCGGACATCTCCCACGAGCAGTACTTC,TRBJ2-7,-,-,TRBV10-3
CASSLRGRALEQYF,TGTGCCAGCAGCTTAAGAGGGAGGGCCCTCGAGCAGTACTTC,TRBJ2-7,-,TRBD2,TRBV11-2
CASSSRQERTF,TGTGCCAGCAGTTCCCGACAGGAACGGACCTTC,TRBJ1-2,-,-,TRBV12-3/TRBV12-4
CASSFLAGVDTGELFF,TGTGCCAGCAGTTTTTTAGCGGGAGTCGACACCGGGGAGCTGTTTTTT,TRBJ2-2,-,TRBD2,TRBV6-5
CASSVDSRTDTQYF,TGCGCCAGCAGTGTCGACTCGAGGACAGATACGCAGTATTTT,TRBJ2-3,once,-,TRBV5-1
CASSPPVPSPLHF,TGTGCCAGCAGTCCCCCGGTTCCTTCACCCCTCCACTTT,TRBJ1-6,-,-,TRBV27
CASSLGQGDNEQFF,TGTGCCAGCAGCCTGGGACAGGGAGACAATGAGCAGTTCTTC,TRBJ2-1,-,TRBD1,TRBV5-5
CASLLGAGENEQFF,TGTGCCAGCCTCTTGGGGGCGGGGGAGAATGAGCAGTTCTTC,TRBJ2-1,-,-,TRBV7-9
CASSLTGGGSMSNQPQHF,TGTGCCAGCAGCCTCACAGGGGGCGGCTCGATGAGCAATCAGCCCCAGCATTTT,TRBJ1-5,-,TRBD1,TRBV5-4